One and the same sample provided the 30 T cell receptor beta chains below, sequenced in a study of response to subunit inactivated influenza vaccine. TCRdb redid the calling of the RT-PCR reads with MiXCR, one entry per CDR3 protein. The sample carries 610,000 or so distinct CDR3 sequences, 11% to 15% recorded once. Source: PBMCs from blood, taken roughly 12 days after vaccination. The receptor source for this set is a man between 50 and 59 years old who received an inactivated influenza vaccine.

This clonotype was recorded a few times. V gene TRBV5-1 combines with J gene TRBJ2-1, with a possible D match to TRBD2 (6 bases). With 4 bases removed from V and 4 bases from J, the gap between germline ends came to 15 bases. Germline assignment: CDR1 SGHRS and CDR2 YFSETQ. The CDR3 is 15 amino acids. The CDR3 sequence: CASSPRLGGYNEQFF. CDR3 nucleotide sequence: TGCGCCAGCAGCCCCCGACTAGGAGGTTACAATGAGCAGTTCTTC.

Only a few counts were recorded for this clonotype. The chain joins TRBV20-1 to TRBJ2-7; 9 bases match TRBD1. Germline CDR1 is DFQATT and CDR2 is SNEGSKA (reference sequence). With V trimmed by 1 base and J by 4 bases, 2 bases remained unmatched. This CDR3 has 13 amino acids. The CDR3 DNA sequence: TGCAGTGCTAGAGGGGACAGGGTATACGAGCAGTACTTC. Its protein product is CSARGDRVYEQYF.

J is TRBJ2-1 and V is TRBV5-1, with 8 bases identical to TRBD1. The CDR3 contains 16 residues. CDR1 SGHRS and CDR2 YFSETQ come from the germline V gene. With V trimmed by 0 bases and J by 8 bases, 10 bases remained unmatched. The CDR3 DNA follows: TGCGCCAGCAGCTTGGCCGGTCGCAGGGGGCTGGATGAGCAGTTCTTC. Its protein product is CASSLAGRRGLDEQFF.

The chain couples TRBV5-1 to TRBJ1-6; weak D call: TRBD1 (6 bases). The CDR3 totals 13 residues. The germline V gene has CDR1 SGHRS and CDR2 YFSETQ. Trimming took 0 bases from V and 14 from J, leaving 12 bases between them. In nucleotides, the CDR3 is TGCGCCAGCAGCTTGGGACAGGATGGAACCCTCCACTTT. It translates to CASSLGQDGTLHF.

This sequence joins TRBV5-1 and TRBJ1-1; 9 bases match TRBD1. Germline values: CDR1 SGHRS, CDR2 YFSETQ. There are 17 residues in the CDR3. Unmatched junction bases numbered 7, after V lost 0 bases and J lost 1 base. The chain's CDR3 is CASSLAGTGRGNTEAFF. In DNA, the CDR3 is TGCGCCAGCAGCTTGGCCGGGACAGGGAGAGGGAACACTGAAGCTTTCTTT.

This clonotype was counted a few times. The CDR3 region has the DNA TGCAGTGCTAGAGATCCAGGGACGCCTTATGGCTACACCTTC. It translates to CSARDPGTPYGYTF. The chain is built from TRBV20-1 and TRBJ1-2; D may be TRBD1 (5 bases). The length of the CDR3 is 14 residues. Per the germline V gene, CDR1 is DFQATT and CDR2 is SNEGSKA (reference sequence). V was clipped by 0 bases and J by 5 bases, with 13 bases between them.

This clonotype came up a few times. This chain links TRBV20-1 with TRBJ2-1; 7 bases are a match to TRBD2. V lost 3 bases and J lost 3; bases outside the gene matches: 8. CDR1 DFQATT and CDR2 SNEGSKA come from the germline V gene (reference sequence). The CDR3 is made up of 15 amino acids. CDR3 sequence reads: CSARGVREFYNEQFF. The CDR3 bases are TGCAGTGCTAGGGGGGTGCGGGAGTTCTACAATGAGCAGTTCTTC.

The V gene is TRBV5-1, the J gene TRBJ2-7; the match to TRBD2 covers 8 bases. Germline-derived CDR1 and CDR2 are SGHRS and YFSETQ. This CDR3 region has 15 residues. Germline trimming cut 0 bases from V and 2 bases from J; bases unmatched to any gene: 4. CDR3 amino acids: CASSLGTSFPYEQYF. The CDR3 nucleotides read TGCGCCAGCAGCTTGGGGACTAGCTTTCCCTACGAGCAGTACTTC.

This clonotype was seen ten or more times. V usage is TRBV2 and J usage is TRBJ2-3, with TRBD1 as a possible D gene (5 bases). Trimming left V 8 bases short and J 2 bases short, with 14 bases between. CDR1 SNHLY and CDR2 FYNNEI come from the germline V gene. CDR3 size: 14 residues. CDR3 coding DNA: TGTGCCAGCTTATGGGGCAGTTACACAGATACGCAGTATTTT. Protein: CASLWGSYTDTQYF. The whole variable domain, remainder taken from reference TRBV2 and TRBJ2-3, is EPEVTQTPSHQVTQMGQEVILRCVPISNHLYFYWYRQILGQKVEFLVSFYNNEISEKSEIFDDQFSVERPDGSNFTLKIRSTKLEDSAMYFCASLWGSYTDTQYFGPGTRLTVL.

This chain uses TRBV6-5 with TRBJ1-1; the match to TRBD1 covers 7 bases. This CDR3 is 13 amino acids long. Germline values: CDR1 MNHEY, CDR2 SVGAGI. Trimming at V came to 2 bases and at J to 10 bases, leaving 7 bases not matched to a gene. This CDR3 reads CASSYGRGRRAFF. The CDR3 DNA reads TGTGCCAGCAGTTACGGCAGGGGGAGGCGAGCTTTCTTT.

This clonotype was counted at least ten times. The V call is TRBV7-9, the J call TRBJ2-7, with 12 nucleotides matching TRBD2. Trimming took 5 bases from V and 0 from J; bases not matched to a gene: 2. Germline CDR1 and CDR2: SEHNR and FQNEAQ (reference sequence). The CDR3 length is 15 residues. CDR3 sequence reads: CASSRLAGASYEQYF. CDR3 DNA: TGTGCCAGCAGCCGACTAGCGGGAGCCTCCTACGAGCAGTACTTC.

The J gene is TRBJ1-6, the V gene TRBV6-1, with no clear D. The CDR3 spans 14 residues. Trimming removed 7 bases from V and 8 bases from J, with 15 bases in between. Germline V CDR1 and CDR2: MNHNS, SASEGT. CDR3 DNA: TGTGCCAGCACCAGATCGAGGCTAGATTCACCCCTCCACTTT. This translates into CASTRSRLDSPLHF.

This clonotype was observed a few times. The chain combines TRBV12-3 or TRBV12-4 with TRBJ1-2; TRBD1 aligns across 7 bases. The junction had 5 bases not matched to a gene; V was cut back by 6 bases and J by 7 bases. This CDR3 has 12 residues. Here the CDR3 DNA reads TGTGCCAGCAGCCTCCGGGACAGTGGCTACACCTTC. Translation: CASSLRDSGYTF.

This clonotype appeared a few times. V gene TRBV7-2 combines with J gene TRBJ2-7; 9 nucleotides match TRBD2. Losses at the gene ends were 5 bases for V and 4 bases for J; bases not matched to a gene: 9. Looked up from germline, CDR1 is SGHTA and CDR2 is FQGNSA. The CDR3 is made up of 15 amino acids. CDR3 DNA sequence: TGTGCCAGCAGCATCTTACCGGGACTAGCATACGAGCAGTACTTC. The encoded protein is CASSILPGLAYEQYF.

This clonotype has at least ten counts. CDR3 DNA: TGTGCCAGCAGCCAAGGACTAGCGGCCTACAATGAGCAGTTCTTC. The encoded protein is CASSQGLAAYNEQFF. The chain couples TRBV7-3 to TRBJ2-1; TRBD2 matches at 10 bases. Germline CDR1 and CDR2: SGHTA and FQGTGA. The CDR3 covers 15 residues. Trimming took 5 bases from V and 2 from J; bases not matched to a gene: 3.

A few counts support this clonotype. J is TRBJ1-1 and V is TRBV4-3; no definite D call. The V gene lost 0 bases and the J gene lost 4 bases, with 12 bases spanning the gap. Germline V gene sequence: CDR1 LGHNA, CDR2 YSLEER. The CDR3 runs 15 residues. The CDR3 DNA reads as TGCGCCAGCAGCCAAGATCGTCGCGGTAGCACTGAAGCTTTCTTT. Translating gives CASSQDRRGSTEAFF.

The chain employs TRBV12-3 or TRBV12-4 and TRBJ2-5; D gene unclear. The CDR3 length is 14 residues. Trimming removed 2 bases from V and 3 bases from J, with 10 bases in between. DNA of the CDR3: TGTGCCAGCAGTTTAATCGGATTAGAAGAGACCCAGTACTTC. It specifies CASSLIGLEETQYF.

This clonotype occurred many times. The chain is built from TRBV12-3 or TRBV12-4 and TRBJ2-6; the D is unclear. Trimming cost V 5 bases and J 4 bases, with 3 bases left between them. The CDR3 covers 12 residues. CDR3 sequence (DNA): TGTGCCAGCAGTAGAGGGGCCAACGTCCTGACTTTC. It translates to CASSRGANVLTF.

The chain combines TRBV5-1 with TRBJ2-7; TRBD2 matches at 14 bases. After removal of 2 bases from V and 5 bases from J, the junction contained 12 bases not matched to a gene. Germline V gene sequence: CDR1 SGHRS, CDR2 YFSETQ. CDR3 length: 18 amino acids. CDR3 DNA: TGCGCCAGCAGCTTCCCCCTAGGACTAGCGGGGGGCAGGGACGAGCAGTACTTC. This gives the protein CASSFPLGLAGGRDEQYF.

The CDR3 DNA is TGTGCCAGCCAGCGGGGGCCGCGGATTTACGAGCAGTACTTC. Translated, it gives CASQRGPRIYEQYF. V gene TRBV11-2 combines with J gene TRBJ2-7; 8 bases fit TRBD2. V trimming: 8 bases; J trimming: 4 bases; junction bases outside the gene matches: 10. Germline V gene lookup returns CDR1 SGHAT and CDR2 FQNNGV. This CDR3 spans 14 amino acids.

This rearrangement joins TRBV9 to TRBJ2-7; possible D gene TRBD1, 6 bases. CDR3 size: 14 residues. The V gene lost 4 bases and the J gene lost 1 base, with 12 bases spanning the gap. Looked up from germline, CDR1 is SGDLS and CDR2 is YYNGEE. For the CDR3, the DNA is TGTGCCAGCAGCTCACAGACAGGATCCTACGAGCAGTACTTC. Amino acids: CASSSQTGSYEQYF.

Only a few counts were recorded for this clonotype. The V and J genes are TRBV4-2 and TRBJ1-3; TRBD1 might be the D (5 bases). V was cut by 1 base and J by 0 bases, with 10 bases left in between. CDR1 LGHNA and CDR2 YNFKEQ come from the germline V gene. The CDR3 has 16 residues. This chain's CDR3 is CASSQGGMSSGNTIYF. CDR3 sequence (DNA): TGTGCCAGCAGCCAAGGGGGGATGTCCTCTGGAAACACCATATATTTT.

CDR3 residues: CASSATLNTEAFF. CDR3 coding DNA: TGTGCCAGCAGCGCTACACTGAACACTGAAGCTTTCTTT. The J gene is TRBJ1-1, the V gene TRBV11-2, with no clear D. V lost 5 bases and J lost 0, with 7 bases in between. CDR1 and CDR2 from the germline V gene are SGHAT and FQNNGV. The length of the CDR3 is 13 residues.

This chain connects TRBV3-1 to TRBJ2-5; 11 nucleotides align to TRBD2. Unmatched junction bases numbered 10, after V lost 2 bases and J lost 2 bases. Germline V gives CDR1 LGHDT, CDR2 YNNKEL (reference sequence). The CDR3 has 18 amino acids. The CDR3 nucleotides are TGTGCCAGCAGCCAAACCCCCCTGACTAGCGGGGCACAAGAGACCCAGTACTTC. It translates to CASSQTPLTSGAQETQYF.

The rearrangement uses TRBV3-1 and TRBJ2-5, with 15 bases matching TRBD2. This CDR3 spans 16 amino acids. Looked up from germline, CDR1 is LGHDT and CDR2 is YNNKEL (reference sequence). V lost 2 bases, J lost 5 bases, and 3 bases stayed unmatched. In DNA form, the CDR3 reads TGTGCCAGCAGCCAATTCGGGACTAGCGGGGGGGAGACCCAGTACTTC. Residues: CASSQFGTSGGETQYF.

This clonotype was observed a few times. The CDR3 nucleotides read TGCAGCGTTGGTCAGGCGGGAGGGCGAGAGACCCAGTACTTC. As protein: CSVGQAGGRETQYF. The rearrangement links TRBV29-1 to TRBJ2-5, with 9 bases lining up with TRBD2. This CDR3 is built from 14 residues. Germline assignment: CDR1 SQVTM and CDR2 ANQGSEA. J gave up 4 bases and V 4 bases, and 7 bases lay outside the gene matches.

The V gene is TRBV5-1, the J gene TRBJ2-3; D gene unclear. This CDR3 contains 16 residues. Germline V gene lookup returns CDR1 SGHRS and CDR2 YFSETQ. Trimming stripped 4 bases from V and 6 bases from J, with 21 bases between. The DNA for the CDR3 is TGCGCCAGCAGCCGCTGGCAGGCTACCGCGCGGGATACGCAGTATTTT. It encodes CASSRWQATARDTQYF.

There are many counts of this clonotype. V is TRBV3-1 and J is TRBJ2-6; D may be TRBD2 (5 bases). The V gene lost 0 bases and the J gene lost 1 base, with 10 bases spanning the gap. The CDR3 runs 17 residues. Looked up from germline, CDR1 is LGHDT and CDR2 is YNNKEL (reference sequence). CDR3 nucleotides: TGTGCCAGCAGCCAAGATGAGGGTCCTTCTGGGGCCAACGTCCTGACTTTC. Its protein product is CASSQDEGPSGANVLTF.

This clonotype has only a few counts. The gene calls are TRBV12-3 or TRBV12-4 and TRBJ2-1, with a tentative D call TRBD2 (6 bases). V dropped 5 bases and J dropped 2 bases, with 22 bases sitting between them. CDR3 length: 18 amino acids. The CDR3 loop is CASSPPGLALFPYNEQFF. The CDR3 DNA reads TGTGCCAGCAGTCCCCCGGGACTGGCCCTTTTCCCCTACAATGAGCAGTTCTTC.

J is TRBJ2-3 and V is TRBV7-2; a weak D match, TRBD1 (6 bases). CDR1 SGHTA and CDR2 FQGNSA come from the germline V gene. V was pared by 5 bases and J by 3 bases, with 15 bases between. CDR3 length equals 15 residues. The CDR3 loop reads CASSPSGTGTDTQYF. CDR3 bases: TGTGCCAGCAGCCCATCCGGAACAGGGACAGATACGCAGTATTTT.